Included here is one T cell receptor (beta chain) sequence, with context. Its antigen is as yet unknown. These data come from a study of CD8+CD57+ T cells in acquired aplastic anemia. Study-wide results and limits: Patients did not significantly differ from controls in CD8+ Simpson's diversity.

Researchers used genomic DNA as the template to profile TCR beta VDJ and CDR3. A single record per CDR3 protein comes from TCRdb applying MiXCR to the reads. This table holds 200,000 to 250,000 distinct CDR3 sequences, under 50% found once. Patients who underwent sequencing had shown CD8+CD57+ cell expansion by flow cytometry. This TCR derives from a human donor with aplastic anemia. The sequencing sample was made of sorted CD4+, CD8+, or CD8+CD57+ T cells (not recorded which) from PBMCs.

Written as DNA, the CDR3 is TGCAGTGCTAGAGACGGCGGACAGGGGGGCGTCGAGCAGTACTTC. Protein product: CSARDGGQGGVEQYF. The J gene is TRBJ2-7, the V gene TRBV20-1; 10 positions match TRBD1. CDR1 is DFQATT, CDR2 SNEGSKA, per germline (reference sequence). Losses at the gene ends were 0 bases for V and 6 bases for J; bases not matched to a gene: 8. This CDR3 contains 15 residues.